These 14 T cell receptor beta chains were all obtained from the same sample, sequenced in a study of Graves' ophthalmopathy and Graves' hyperthyroidism. CDR3 regions of TCR beta were amplified from RNA transcripts. HTBI primers served in a first-round RT-PCR, which a second-round multiplex PCR followed. MiXCR, applied by TCRdb to the multiplex PCR reads, yields one record per CDR3 protein. This repertoire shows about 24,000 distinct CDR3 sequences, around 50% found once; its top ten account for 6.5%. The sample was peripheral blood. The receptors shown here come from an adult woman with stable Graves' hyperthyroidism.

The J gene is TRBJ2-1, the V gene TRBV7-8; 9 bases match TRBD2. There are 18 residues in the CDR3. Trimming at V came to 2 bases and at J to 6 bases, leaving 14 bases not matched to a gene. Germline CDR1 SGHVS, CDR2 FQNEAQ. CDR3 nucleotides: TGTGCCAGCAGCTTACGGGTTAGCGGGAGTTTATACGGCAATGAGCAGTTCTTC. This encodes CASSLRVSGSLYGNEQFF. Combining the CDR3 with reference TRBV7-8 and TRBJ2-1 gives the whole variable domain GAGVSQSPRYKVAKRGQDVALRCDPISGHVSLFWYQQALGQGPEFLTYFQNEAQLDKSGLPSDRFFAERPEGSVSTLKIQRTQQEDSAVYLCASSLRVSGSLYGNEQFFGPGTRLTVL.

With respect to this clonotype: Sequence at one end of the junction differs from germline and may be a read error. This chain joins TRBV7-9 and TRBJ1-4; D is undetermined. The CDR3 contains 13 residues. The germline V gene encodes CDR1 SEHNR and CDR2 FQNEAQ (reference sequence). CDR3 DNA sequence: TGTGCCGGCAGCTTAAACTCCGGCGAAAAACTGTTTTTT. Translation: CAGSLNSGEKLFF.

In this sample, this clonotype turned up many times. The J gene is TRBJ2-7, the V gene TRBV11-2; 7 bases align to TRBD1. The CDR3 is made up of 15 amino acids. Losses at the gene ends were 5 bases for V and 2 bases for J; bases not matched to a gene: 9. Per the germline V gene, CDR1 is SGHAT and CDR2 is FQNNGV. CDR3 protein: CASSSRQGPPYEQYF. CDR3 nucleotides: TGTGCCAGCAGCAGTCGACAGGGTCCCCCCTACGAGCAGTACTTC. The whole variable domain, remainder taken from reference TRBV11-2 and TRBJ2-7, is EAGVAQSPRYKIIEKRQSVAFWCNPISGHATLYWYQQILGQGPKLLIQFQNNGVVDDSQLPKDRFSAERLKGVDSTLKIQPAKLEDSAVYLCASSSRQGPPYEQYFGPGTRLTVT.

Ten or more counts support this clonotype. The rearrangement joins TRBV6-1 to TRBJ2-1; 10 nucleotides line up with TRBD2. After removal of 2 bases from V and 3 bases from J, the junction contained 1 base not matched to a gene. The V gene's germline CDR1 is MNHNS and CDR2 SASEGT. This CDR3 region has 15 residues. In DNA form, the CDR3 reads TGTGCCAGCAGTGAACTAGCGGGAGACTACAATGAGCAGTTCTTC. This codes for CASSELAGDYNEQFF.

There are a few counts of this clonotype. The chain recombines TRBV6-5 with TRBJ2-7; 9 bases map to TRBD1. Germline V lookup: CDR1 MNHEY, CDR2 SVGAGI. This CDR3 is 15 amino acids long. V was pared by 6 bases and J by 5 bases, with 11 bases of the junction left unmatched. The CDR3 here is CASRRGQGPGHEQYV. CDR3 DNA: TGTGCCAGCAGACGTGGACAGGGGCCGGGGCACGAGCAGTACGTC.

The rearrangement links TRBV7-8 to TRBJ1-4; D uncertain. The V gene's germline CDR1 is SGHVS and CDR2 FQNEAQ. V lost 5 bases and J 5 bases, leaving 15 bases between the germline ends. The CDR3 consists of 15 residues. The CDR3 sequence: CASSPLEVGNEKLFF. The CDR3 DNA sequence: TGTGCCAGCAGCCCGTTGGAGGTTGGCAATGAAAAACTGTTTTTT.

This clonotype was observed at least ten times. The chain links TRBV5-1 to TRBJ1-1; 7 nucleotides line up with TRBD1. Trimming cost V 5 bases and J 0 bases; bases outside gene matches: 4. In germline, CDR1 is SGHRS, CDR2 YFSETQ. This CDR3 is built from 14 residues. The CDR3 sequence: CASRPGTVNTEAFF. Here the CDR3 DNA reads TGCGCCAGCAGACCCGGGACAGTGAACACTGAAGCTTTCTTT.

The genes are TRBV7-2 and TRBJ2-7; 9 positions agree with TRBD2. This CDR3 region has 15 residues. J was trimmed by 4 bases and V by 2 bases; bases with no gene match: 6. Germline-derived CDR1 and CDR2 are SGHTA and FQGNSA. In DNA, the CDR3 is TGTGCCAGCAGCTTAAGACGGACTAGCGAGTACGAGCAGTACTTC. Its protein product is CASSLRRTSEYEQYF.

On this clonotype: One end of the junction varies from germline; a read error may be responsible. The rearrangement links TRBV6-4 to TRBJ1-6, with 11 bases lining up with TRBD1. Germline CDR1 MRHNA, CDR2 SNTAGT. There are 15 residues in the CDR3. CDR3 sequence: CVSRPRTGGNSPLHF. CDR3 in DNA: TGTGTCAGCAGACCCCGGACAGGGGGCAATTCACCCCTCCACTTT.

For this clonotype: Its ends do not fully match the called genes, so a read error is possible. The V gene is TRBV7-2, the J gene TRBJ2-1, with 10 nucleotides matching TRBD2. This CDR3 has 16 residues. Germline V gives CDR1 SGHTA, CDR2 FQGNSA. The CDR3 DNA is TGTGTCAGCAGCCGAGAGGGGACTAGCGCTGACAATGAGCGGTTCTTC. Protein sequence: CVSSREGTSADNERFF.

This clonotype appeared many times. A much larger clone differs from this one at a single base, so this may be a read error. V is TRBV6-5 and J is TRBJ2-5; 13 nucleotides align to TRBD2. Germline V gene lookup returns CDR1 MNHEY and CDR2 SVGAGI. With 2 bases clipped from V and 5 bases from J, the junction kept 5 bases outside the gene matches. The CDR3 has 16 residues. The CDR3 loop is CASSYQGLAGVETQYF. The CDR3 nucleotides are TGTGCCAGCAGTTACCAAGGACTAGCGGGAGTTGAGACCCAGTACTTC.

This clonotype rates as medium-sized. The chain employs TRBV29-1 and TRBJ1-2; D perhaps matches TRBD1 (5 bases). This CDR3 region has 15 residues. Germline assignment: CDR1 SQVTM and CDR2 ANQGSEA. The V end lost 7 bases, the J end lost 8 bases, and 26 bases lay between the germline ends. This CDR3 reads CSAAGETALFGGYTF. For the CDR3, the DNA is TGCAGCGCAGCCGGGGAGACAGCGCTCTTCGGAGGCTACACCTTC.

With regard to this clonotype: Given the absence of the conserved phenylalanine or tryptophan at the CDR3 end, a read error is likely. As DNA, the CDR3 is TGTGCCAGCAGCTTATCCGAGGGTTGGGGAAAAGAGACCCAGTACCTC. Translated, it gives CASSLSEGWGKETQYL. This chain connects TRBV7-2 to TRBJ2-5, with TRBD2 as a possible D gene (5 bases). Trimming stripped 2 bases from V and 3 bases from J, with 16 bases between. This CDR3 has 16 amino acids. From germline, CDR1 is SGHTA and CDR2 FQGNSA.

This clonotype came up many times. The V and J genes are TRBV20-1 and TRBJ2-2; D is unresolved. Trimming pared 0 bases from V and 2 bases from J, leaving 7 bases between. In germline, CDR1 is DFQATT, CDR2 SNEGSKA (reference sequence). The length of the CDR3 is 14 residues. CDR3 in DNA: TGCAGTGCTAGAGAGAGTTTTAACACCGGGGAGCTGTTTTTT. It translates to CSARESFNTGELFF.